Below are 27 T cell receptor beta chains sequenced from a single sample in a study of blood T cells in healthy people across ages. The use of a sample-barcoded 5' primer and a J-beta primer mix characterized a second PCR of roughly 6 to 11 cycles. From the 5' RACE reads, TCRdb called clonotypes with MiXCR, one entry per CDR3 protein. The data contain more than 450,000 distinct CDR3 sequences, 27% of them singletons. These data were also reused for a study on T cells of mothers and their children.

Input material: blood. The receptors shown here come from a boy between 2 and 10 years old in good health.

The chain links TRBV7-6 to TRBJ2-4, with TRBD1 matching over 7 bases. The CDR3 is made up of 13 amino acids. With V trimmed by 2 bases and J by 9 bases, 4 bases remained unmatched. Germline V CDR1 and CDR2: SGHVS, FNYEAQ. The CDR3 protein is CASSLRQGSIQYF. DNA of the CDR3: TGTGCCAGCAGCTTAAGACAGGGAAGCATTCAGTACTTC.

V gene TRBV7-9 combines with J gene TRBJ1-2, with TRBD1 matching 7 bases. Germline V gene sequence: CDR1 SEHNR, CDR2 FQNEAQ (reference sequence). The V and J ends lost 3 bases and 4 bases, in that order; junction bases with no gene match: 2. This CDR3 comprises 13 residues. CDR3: CASSFRDSYGYTF. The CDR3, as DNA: TGTGCCAGCAGCTTCCGGGACAGCTATGGCTACACCTTC.

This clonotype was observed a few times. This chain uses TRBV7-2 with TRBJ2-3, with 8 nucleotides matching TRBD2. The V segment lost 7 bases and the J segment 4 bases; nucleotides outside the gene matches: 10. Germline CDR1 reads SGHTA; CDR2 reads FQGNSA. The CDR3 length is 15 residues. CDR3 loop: CASTAQAGEADTQYF. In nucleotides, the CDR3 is TGTGCCAGCACCGCTCAAGCGGGAGAGGCAGATACGCAGTATTTT.

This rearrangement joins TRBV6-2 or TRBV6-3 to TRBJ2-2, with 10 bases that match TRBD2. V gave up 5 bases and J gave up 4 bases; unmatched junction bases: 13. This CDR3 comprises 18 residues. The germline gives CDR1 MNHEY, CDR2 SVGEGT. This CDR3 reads CASSPFSSGSPGTGELFF. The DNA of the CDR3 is TGTGCCAGCAGTCCATTCTCTAGCGGGAGTCCGGGCACCGGGGAGCTGTTTTTT.

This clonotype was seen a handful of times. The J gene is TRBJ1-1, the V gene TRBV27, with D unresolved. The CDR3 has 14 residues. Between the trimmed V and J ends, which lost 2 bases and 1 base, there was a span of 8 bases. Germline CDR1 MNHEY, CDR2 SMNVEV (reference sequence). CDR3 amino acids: CASSLTATNTEAFF. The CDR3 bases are TGTGCCAGCAGTTTAACGGCGACGAACACTGAAGCTTTCTTT.

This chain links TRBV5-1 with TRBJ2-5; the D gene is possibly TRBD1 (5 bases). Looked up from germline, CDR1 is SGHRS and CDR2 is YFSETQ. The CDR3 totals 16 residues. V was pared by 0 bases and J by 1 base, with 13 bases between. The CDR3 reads CASSLGWAGPQETQYF. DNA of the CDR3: TGCGCCAGCAGCTTGGGTTGGGCAGGGCCCCAAGAGACCCAGTACTTC. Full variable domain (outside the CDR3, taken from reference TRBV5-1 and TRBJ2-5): KAGVTQTPRYLIKTRGQQVTLSCSPISGHRSVSWYQQTPGQGLQFLFEYFSETQRNKGNFPGRFSGRQFSNSRSEMNVSTLELGDSALYLCASSLGWAGPQETQYFGPGTRLLVL.

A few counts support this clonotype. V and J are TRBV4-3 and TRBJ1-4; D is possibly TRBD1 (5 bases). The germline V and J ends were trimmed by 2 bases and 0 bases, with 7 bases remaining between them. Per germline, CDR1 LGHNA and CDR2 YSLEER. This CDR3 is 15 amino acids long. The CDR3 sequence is CASSQSQATNEKLFF. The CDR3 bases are TGCGCCAGCAGCCAATCACAGGCAACTAATGAAAAACTGTTTTTT.

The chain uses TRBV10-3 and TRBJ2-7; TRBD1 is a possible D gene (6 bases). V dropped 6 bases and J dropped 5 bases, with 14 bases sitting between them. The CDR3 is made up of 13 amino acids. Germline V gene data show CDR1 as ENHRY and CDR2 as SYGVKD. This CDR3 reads CAISPQGRDEQYF. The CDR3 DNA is TGTGCCATCAGCCCTCAGGGGAGAGACGAGCAGTACTTC.

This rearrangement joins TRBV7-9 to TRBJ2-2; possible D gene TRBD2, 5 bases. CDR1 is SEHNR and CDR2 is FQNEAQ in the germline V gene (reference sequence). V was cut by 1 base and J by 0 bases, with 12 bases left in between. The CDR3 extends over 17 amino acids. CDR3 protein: CASSLELAVTNTGELFF. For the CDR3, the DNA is TGTGCCAGCAGCTTAGAGCTAGCTGTGACGAACACCGGGGAGCTGTTTTTT.

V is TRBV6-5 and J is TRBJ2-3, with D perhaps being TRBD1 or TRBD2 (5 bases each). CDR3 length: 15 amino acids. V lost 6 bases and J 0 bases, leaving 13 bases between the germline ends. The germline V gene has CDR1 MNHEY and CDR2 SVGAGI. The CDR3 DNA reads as TGTGCCAGCAGGCCGAGGGGAGCGAGCACAGATACGCAGTATTTT. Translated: CASRPRGASTDTQYF.

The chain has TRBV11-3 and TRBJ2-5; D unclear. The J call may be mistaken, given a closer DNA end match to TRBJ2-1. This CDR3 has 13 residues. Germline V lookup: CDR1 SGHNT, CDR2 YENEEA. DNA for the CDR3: TGTGCCAGCAGCCCCAACTTCTACAATGAGCAGTTCTTC. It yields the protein CASSPNFYNEQFF.

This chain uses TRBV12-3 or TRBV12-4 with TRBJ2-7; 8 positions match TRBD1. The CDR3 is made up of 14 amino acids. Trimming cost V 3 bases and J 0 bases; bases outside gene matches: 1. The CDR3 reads CASSFDRGSYEQYF. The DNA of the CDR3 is TGTGCCAGCAGTTTCGACAGGGGCTCCTACGAGCAGTACTTC.

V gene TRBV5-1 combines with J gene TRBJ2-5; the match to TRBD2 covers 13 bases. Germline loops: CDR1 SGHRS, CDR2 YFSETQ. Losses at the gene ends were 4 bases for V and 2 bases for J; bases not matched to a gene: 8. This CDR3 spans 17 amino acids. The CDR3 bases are TGCGCCAGCAGCCGGACTAGCGGGGGTATGGATCAAGAGACCCAGTACTTC. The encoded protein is CASSRTSGGMDQETQYF.

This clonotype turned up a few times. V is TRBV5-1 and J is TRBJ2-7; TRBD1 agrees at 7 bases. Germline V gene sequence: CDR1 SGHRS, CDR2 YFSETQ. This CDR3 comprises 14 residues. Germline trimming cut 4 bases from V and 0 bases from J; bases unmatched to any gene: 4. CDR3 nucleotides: TGCGCCAGCAGCAGGGGGCCAAGCTCCTACGAGCAGTACTTC. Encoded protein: CASSRGPSSYEQYF.

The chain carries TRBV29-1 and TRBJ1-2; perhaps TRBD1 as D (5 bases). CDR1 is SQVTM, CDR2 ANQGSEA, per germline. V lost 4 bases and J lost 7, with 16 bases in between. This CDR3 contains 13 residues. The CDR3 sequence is CSVVYSGARGYTF. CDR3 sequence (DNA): TGCAGCGTTGTTTATTCCGGGGCCCGTGGCTACACCTTC.

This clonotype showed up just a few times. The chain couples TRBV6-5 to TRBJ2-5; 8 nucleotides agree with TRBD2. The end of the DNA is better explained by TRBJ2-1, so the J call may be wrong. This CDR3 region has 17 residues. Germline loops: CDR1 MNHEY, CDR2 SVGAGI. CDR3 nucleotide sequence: TGTGCCAGCAGTTACTCGATTCAGCGGGGGCCAGACAATGAGCAGTTCTTC. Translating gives CASSYSIQRGPDNEQFF.

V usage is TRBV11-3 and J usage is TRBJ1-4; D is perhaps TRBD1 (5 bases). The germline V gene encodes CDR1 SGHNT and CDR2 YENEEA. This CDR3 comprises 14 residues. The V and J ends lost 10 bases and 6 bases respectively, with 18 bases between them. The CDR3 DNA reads TGTGCCATCAGGGCAAGGGATGATGATGAAAAACTGTTTTTT. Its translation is CAIRARDDDEKLFF.

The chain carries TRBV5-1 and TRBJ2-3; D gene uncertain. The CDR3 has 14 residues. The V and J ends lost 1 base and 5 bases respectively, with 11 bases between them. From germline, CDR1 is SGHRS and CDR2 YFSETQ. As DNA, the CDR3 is TGCGCCAGCAGCTTGCCAGCTTACCAAGATACGCAGTATTTT. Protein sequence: CASSLPAYQDTQYF.

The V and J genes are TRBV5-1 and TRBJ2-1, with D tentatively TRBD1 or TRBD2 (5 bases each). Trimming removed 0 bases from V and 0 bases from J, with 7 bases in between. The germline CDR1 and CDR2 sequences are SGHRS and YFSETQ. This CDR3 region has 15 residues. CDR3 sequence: CASSLGGFSYNEQFF. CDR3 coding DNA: TGCGCCAGCAGCTTGGGGGGGTTCTCCTACAATGAGCAGTTCTTC.

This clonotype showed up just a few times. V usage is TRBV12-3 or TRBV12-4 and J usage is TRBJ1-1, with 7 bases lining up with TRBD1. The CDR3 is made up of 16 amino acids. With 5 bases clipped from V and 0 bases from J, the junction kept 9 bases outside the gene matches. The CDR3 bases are TGTGCCAGCAGTAGGGGACAGCGACAATTGAACACTGAAGCTTTCTTT. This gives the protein CASSRGQRQLNTEAFF.

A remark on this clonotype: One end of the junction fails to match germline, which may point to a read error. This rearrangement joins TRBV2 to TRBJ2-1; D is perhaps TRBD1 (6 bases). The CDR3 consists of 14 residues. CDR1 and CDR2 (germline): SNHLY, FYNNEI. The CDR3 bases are TGTGCCGGCAGCGACAGGATTTCCTACTATGAGCAGTTCTTC. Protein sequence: CAGSDRISYYEQFF.

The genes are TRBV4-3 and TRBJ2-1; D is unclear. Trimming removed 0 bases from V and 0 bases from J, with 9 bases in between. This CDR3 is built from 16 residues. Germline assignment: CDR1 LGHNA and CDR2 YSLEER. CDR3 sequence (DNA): TGCGCCAGCAGCCAAGAAGCAGTCAGCTCCTACAATGAGCAGTTCTTC. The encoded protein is CASSQEAVSSYNEQFF.

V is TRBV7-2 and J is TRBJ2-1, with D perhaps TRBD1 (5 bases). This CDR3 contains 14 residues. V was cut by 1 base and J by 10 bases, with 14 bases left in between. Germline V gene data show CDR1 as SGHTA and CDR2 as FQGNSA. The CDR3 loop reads CASSLDMTDPEQFF. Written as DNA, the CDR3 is TGTGCCAGCAGCTTAGACATGACAGACCCCGAGCAGTTCTTC.

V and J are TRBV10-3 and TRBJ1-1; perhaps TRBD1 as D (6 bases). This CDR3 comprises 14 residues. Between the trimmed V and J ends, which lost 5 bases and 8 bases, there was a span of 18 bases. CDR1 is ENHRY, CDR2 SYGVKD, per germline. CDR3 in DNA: TGTGCCATCAGTACGGGGGCGCCTCCGCAGGAAGCTTTCTTT. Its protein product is CAISTGAPPQEAFF.

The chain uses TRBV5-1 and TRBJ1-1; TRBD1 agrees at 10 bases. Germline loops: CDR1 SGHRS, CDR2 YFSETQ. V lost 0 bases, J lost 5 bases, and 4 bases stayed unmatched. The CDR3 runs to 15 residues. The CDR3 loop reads CASSLAGTGETEAFF. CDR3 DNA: TGCGCCAGCAGCTTGGCCGGGACAGGGGAGACTGAAGCTTTCTTT.

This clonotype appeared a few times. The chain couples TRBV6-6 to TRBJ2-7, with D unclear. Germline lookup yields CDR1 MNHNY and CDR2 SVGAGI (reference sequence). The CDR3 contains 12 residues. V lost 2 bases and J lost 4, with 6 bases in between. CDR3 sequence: CASSYRAYEQYF. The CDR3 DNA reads TGTGCCAGCAGTTACCGGGCGTACGAGCAGTACTTC.

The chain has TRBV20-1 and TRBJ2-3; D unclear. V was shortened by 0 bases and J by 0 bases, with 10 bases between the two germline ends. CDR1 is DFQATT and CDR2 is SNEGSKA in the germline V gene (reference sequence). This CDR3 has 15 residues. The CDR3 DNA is TGCAGTGCTAGAGATACCAACCCTAGCACAGATACGCAGTATTTT. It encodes CSARDTNPSTDTQYF.